These 22 T cell receptor beta chains came from one sample sequenced in a study of shared clonotypes between healthy human individuals. Assay: immunoSEQ multiplex PCR; the TCRdb copy retains only in-frame clones and omits some. This sample has approximately 1.4 million clones, with approximately 98% found just once. Input material: naive CD4+ T cells sorted from blood. Subset meaning: CD45RA+ positively selected. These TCRs come from a man aged 25-45 years in good health.

The chain employs TRBV19 and TRBJ1-5, with TRBD1 matching over 8 bases. The length of the CDR3 is 14 residues. Trimming at V came to 7 bases and at J to 3 bases, leaving 5 bases not matched to a gene. CDR1 LNHDA and CDR2 SQIVND come from the germline V gene (reference sequence). The CDR3 sequence is CASKAGQANQPQHF. Written as DNA, the CDR3 is TGTGCCAGTAAGGCGGGACAGGCCAATCAGCCCCAGCATTTT.

The rearrangement links TRBV7-9 to TRBJ2-3, with TRBD1 matching 10 bases. The J segment lost 4 bases and the V segment lost 5 bases, leaving 6 bases of the junction unmatched. The CDR3 extends over 15 amino acids. Per germline, CDR1 SEHNR and CDR2 FQNEAQ (reference sequence). CDR3 loop: CASSPAGQGPDTQYF. CDR3 DNA sequence: TGTGCCAGCAGCCCGGCGGGACAGGGGCCAGATACGCAGTATTTT.

The chain recombines TRBV19 with TRBJ2-2; perhaps TRBD2 as D (6 bases). In germline, CDR1 is LNHDA, CDR2 SQIVND (reference sequence). This CDR3 is 15 amino acids long. V was pared by 1 base and J by 7 bases, with 13 bases between. CDR3 sequence reads: CASSIGTGVVGELFF. The CDR3, as DNA: TGTGCCAGTAGTATAGGTACGGGAGTGGTCGGGGAGCTGTTTTTT.

This rearrangement joins TRBV5-1 to TRBJ1-1; maybe TRBD1 (5 bases). V gave up 0 bases and J gave up 5 bases, with 14 bases separating them. This CDR3 contains 15 residues. Germline values: CDR1 SGHRS, CDR2 YFSETQ. CDR3 DNA sequence: TGCGCCAGCAGCTTGGAAGCAGGGCGGGGGACTGAAGCTTTCTTT. Protein sequence: CASSLEAGRGTEAFF.

The V gene is TRBV9, the J gene TRBJ1-5; 7 bases agree with TRBD1. The CDR3 runs 17 residues. Germline CDR1 SGDLS, CDR2 YYNGEE. Trimming removed 4 bases from V and 4 bases from J; junction bases left unmatched: 14. CDR3 protein: CASSPDPGGRSNQPQHF. The CDR3 nucleotides are TGTGCCAGCAGCCCAGATCCAGGGGGTAGGTCAAATCAGCCCCAGCATTTT.

The chain recombines TRBV7-9 with TRBJ1-1; the D is unclear. Germline CDR1 reads SEHNR; CDR2 reads FQNEAQ (reference sequence). This CDR3 has 13 amino acids. V was clipped by 5 bases and J by 5 bases, with 12 bases between them. CDR3 nucleotide sequence: TGTGCCAGCAGCCGTGCCGGAGCTACTGAAGCTTTCTTT. This encodes CASSRAGATEAFF. Full variable domain (missing parts from reference TRBV7-9 and TRBJ1-1): DTGVSQNPRHKITKRGQNVTFRCDPISEHNRLYWYRQTLGQGPEFLTYFQNEAQLEKSRLLSDRFSAERPKGSFSTLEIQRTEQGDSAMYLCASSRAGATEAFFGQGTRLTVV.

The rearrangement links TRBV6-5 to TRBJ2-5; D unresolved. The germline V gene encodes CDR1 MNHEY and CDR2 SVGAGI. The CDR3 loop spans 14 amino acids. The germline V and J ends were trimmed by 2 bases and 4 bases, with 11 bases remaining between them. CDR3 DNA: TGTGCCAGCAGTTACACCTCATTGGGAGAGACCCAGTACTTC. It codes for CASSYTSLGETQYF.

The chain links TRBV6-1 to TRBJ1-3, with D uncertain. The CDR3 is 15 residues long. The V and J ends lost 4 bases and 0 bases respectively, with 10 bases between them. Germline CDR1 reads MNHNS; CDR2 reads SASEGT. This CDR3 reads CASSGRALSGNTIYF. In DNA form, the CDR3 reads TGTGCCAGCAGTGGTCGGGCTCTCTCTGGAAACACCATATATTTT.

Of note for this clone: This specimen includes other DNA sequences encoding the same CDR3. The chain carries TRBV5-1 and TRBJ1-1; no clear D gene. Germline V gene lookup returns CDR1 SGHRS and CDR2 YFSETQ. CDR3 length: 14 amino acids. Trimming stripped 0 bases from V and 0 bases from J, with 6 bases between. CDR3: CASSLDRMNTEAFF. The CDR3 coding sequence is TGCGCCAGCAGCTTGGACAGAATGAACACTGAAGCTTTCTTT. Complete variable domain (other parts from reference TRBV5-1 and TRBJ1-1): KAGVTQTPRYLIKTRGQQVTLSCSPISGHRSVSWYQQTPGQGLQFLFEYFSETQRNKGNFPGRFSGRQFSNSRSEMNVSTLELGDSALYLCASSLDRMNTEAFFGQGTRLTVV.

The chain employs TRBV18 and TRBJ1-1; maybe TRBD1 (5 bases). This CDR3 region has 15 residues. Deletions cut 6 bases from V and 4 bases from J, with 18 bases between. In germline, CDR1 is KGHSH, CDR2 LQKENI. Here the CDR3 reads CASSPVTEVGTEAFF. The CDR3 region has the DNA TGTGCCAGCTCCCCCGTGACAGAGGTAGGCACTGAAGCTTTCTTT.

Turning to this clone: The sample holds other DNA sequences that translate to the same CDR3. This chain links TRBV7-6 with TRBJ2-3, with D possibly matching TRBD2 (5 bases). The CDR3 spans 15 residues. V was cut by 1 base and J by 4 bases, with 12 bases left in between. Germline V gives CDR1 SGHVS, CDR2 FNYEAQ. As DNA, the CDR3 is TGTGCCAGCAGCTTAGGGCTAGCAGGAGCAGATACGCAGTATTTT. This codes for CASSLGLAGADTQYF.

The chain carries TRBV27 and TRBJ2-7; 7 bases are shared with TRBD2. Germline CDR1 MNHEY, CDR2 SMNVEV (reference sequence). V lost 6 bases and J lost 10; bases outside the gene matches: 9. CDR3 length: 12 amino acids. CDR3 in amino acids: CASRYHGGVQYF. In nucleotides, the CDR3 is TGTGCCAGCAGGTACCATGGGGGGGTTCAGTACTTC.

The chain carries TRBV18 and TRBJ2-1; 8 bases map to TRBD2. The CDR3 sequence is 12 residues long. V shed 4 bases and J 16 bases; nucleotides not matched to a gene: 9. Germline V gene lookup returns CDR1 KGHSH and CDR2 LQKENI. CDR3 protein: CASSRTGGALFF. The CDR3 DNA is TGTGCCAGCTCACGCACGGGGGGGGCCTTATTCTTC.

The chain combines TRBV9 with TRBJ2-1; 7 bases map to TRBD1. In germline, CDR1 is SGDLS, CDR2 YYNGEE. V trimming: 7 bases; J trimming: 4 bases; junction bases outside the gene matches: 5. CDR3 length: 13 amino acids. CDR3 in amino acids: CASAGGGYNEQFF. The CDR3 DNA reads TGTGCCAGCGCAGGGGGTGGTTACAATGAGCAGTTCTTC.

The chain has TRBV29-1 and TRBJ1-2; no clear D gene. Trimming pared 4 bases from V and 8 bases from J, leaving 17 bases between. Germline lookup yields CDR1 SQVTM and CDR2 ANQGSEA. This CDR3 region has 13 residues. As DNA, the CDR3 is TGCAGCGTTGCCGACTCAAGGACGGAAGGCTACACCTTC. This gives the protein CSVADSRTEGYTF.

Concerning this clone itself: Other DNA sequences in this specimen translate into the identical CDR3. The chain recombines TRBV18 with TRBJ2-2; tentatively, D is TRBD1 (5 bases). Per the germline V gene, CDR1 is KGHSH and CDR2 is LQKENI. CDR3 length: 14 amino acids. The V end was cut by 3 bases, the J end by 2 bases, with 7 bases between. The CDR3 loop is CASSPGLNTGELFF. The CDR3 coding sequence is TGTGCCAGCTCACCGGGGCTAAACACCGGGGAGCTGTTTTTT.

The chain recombines TRBV18 with TRBJ2-2; 11 positions agree with TRBD1. The germline CDR1 and CDR2 sequences are KGHSH and LQKENI. With V trimmed by 3 bases and J by 6 bases, 6 bases remained unmatched. This CDR3 region has 16 residues. The DNA of the CDR3 is TGTGCCAGCTCACCGAGCCTGGGACAGGGGGCCGGGGAGCTGTTTTTT. Its protein is CASSPSLGQGAGELFF.

The chain joins TRBV7-6 to TRBJ1-5; 7 bases map to TRBD1. The CDR3 is 16 residues long. The V and J ends lost 5 bases and 1 base, in that order; junction bases with no gene match: 8. The germline gives CDR1 SGHVS, CDR2 FNYEAQ. The CDR3 loop reads CASSVGTAMSNQPQHF. The CDR3, as DNA: TGTGCCAGCAGCGTAGGGACAGCGATGAGCAATCAGCCCCAGCATTTT. Drawing the rest from reference TRBV7-6 and TRBJ1-5, the complete variable domain is GAGVSQSPRYKVTKRGQDVALRCDPISGHVSLYWYRQALGQGPEFLTYFNYEAQQDKSGLPNDRFSAERPEGSISTLTIQRTEQRDSAMYRCASSVGTAMSNQPQHFGDGTRLSIL.

The CDR3 here is CASRRAGTAYNEQFF. The CDR3 nucleotides read TGTGCCAGCAGAAGAGCGGGGACGGCCTACAATGAGCAGTTCTTC. This sequence joins TRBV2 and TRBJ2-1; 7 nucleotides align to TRBD2. The junction had 7 bases not matched to a gene; V was cut back by 6 bases and J by 2 bases. Germline V CDR1 and CDR2: SNHLY, FYNNEI. This CDR3 spans 15 amino acids.

The chain is built from TRBV9 and TRBJ2-7; maybe TRBD2 (6 bases). Germline V gene lookup returns CDR1 SGDLS and CDR2 YYNGEE. The V end lost 0 bases, the J end lost 5 bases, and 21 bases lay between the germline ends. This CDR3 comprises 17 residues. For the CDR3, the DNA is TGTGCCAGCAGCGTAGATTCTGGGCGGGGTAATAGAGACGAGCAGTACTTC. As protein: CASSVDSGRGNRDEQYF. The variable domain in full, with the rest retrieved from reference TRBV9 and TRBJ2-7, is DSGVTQTPKHLITATGQRVTLRCSPRSGDLSVYWYQQSLDQGLQFLIQYYNGEERAKGNILERFSAQQFPDLHSELNLSSLELGDSALYFCASSVDSGRGNRDEQYFGPGTRLTVT.

The count of this clone is one. The chain is built from TRBV14 and TRBJ2-7; a possible D gene is TRBD2 (6 bases). This CDR3 contains 15 residues. Germline V gene lookup returns CDR1 SGHDN and CDR2 FVKESK. V was pared by 2 bases and J by 3 bases, with 14 bases between. Written as DNA, the CDR3 is TGTGCCAGCAGCCAAATCGGGAGTCGGGACTACGAGCAGTACTTC. Translation gives CASSQIGSRDYEQYF. Supplemented by reference TRBV14 and TRBJ2-7, the full variable domain reads EAGVTQFPSHSVIEKGQTVTLRCDPISGHDNLYWYRRVMGKEIKFLLHFVKESKQDESGMPNNRFLAERTGGTYSTLKVQPAELEDSGVYFCASSQIGSRDYEQYFGPGTRLTVT.

The CDR3 DNA reads TGCGCCAGCGCATCCGTTGAGAGGATCGGGGAGCTGTTTTTT. It yields the protein CASASVERIGELFF. The genes are TRBV5-1 and TRBJ2-2, with no clear D. The V gene lost 7 bases and the J gene lost 7 bases, with 17 bases spanning the gap. CDR1 SGHRS and CDR2 YFSETQ come from the germline V gene. This CDR3 has 14 residues. Using reference TRBV5-1 and TRBJ2-2 for the parts outside the CDR3, the full variable domain is KAGVTQTPRYLIKTRGQQVTLSCSPISGHRSVSWYQQTPGQGLQFLFEYFSETQRNKGNFPGRFSGRQFSNSRSEMNVSTLELGDSALYLCASASVERIGELFFGEGSRLTVL.